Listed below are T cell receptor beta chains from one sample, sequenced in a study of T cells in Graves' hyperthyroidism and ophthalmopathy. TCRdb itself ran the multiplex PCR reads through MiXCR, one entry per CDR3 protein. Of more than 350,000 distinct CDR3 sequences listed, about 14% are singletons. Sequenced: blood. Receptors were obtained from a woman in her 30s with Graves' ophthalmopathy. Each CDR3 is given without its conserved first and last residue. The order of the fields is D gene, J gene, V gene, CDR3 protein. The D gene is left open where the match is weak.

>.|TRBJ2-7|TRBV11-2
ASSLVGAIPRYEQY
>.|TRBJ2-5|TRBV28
ASSLVLRSHNPREETQY
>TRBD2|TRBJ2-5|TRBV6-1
AAAELSGLAGGRGQETQY
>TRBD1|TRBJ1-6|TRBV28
ASSLSGGMNSPLH
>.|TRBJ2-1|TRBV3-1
ASSARHSYNEQF
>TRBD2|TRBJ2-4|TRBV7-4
ASTPPGLAYIQY
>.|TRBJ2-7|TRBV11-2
ASSLDPPGTYEQY
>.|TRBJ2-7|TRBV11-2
ASSRNDKEAPYEQY
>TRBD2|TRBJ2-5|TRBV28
ASRGTGGEQETQY
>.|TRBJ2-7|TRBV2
ASSEGVRGVYEQY
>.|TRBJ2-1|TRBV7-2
ASTTDGSYNEQF
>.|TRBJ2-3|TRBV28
ASSYLSGTDTQY
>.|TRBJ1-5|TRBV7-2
ASSLTSGIQPRH
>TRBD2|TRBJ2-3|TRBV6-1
ASSGGLAGGPLTDTQY
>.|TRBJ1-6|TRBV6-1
ASSGTPRRPLH
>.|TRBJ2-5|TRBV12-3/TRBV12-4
ASRRGQEETQY
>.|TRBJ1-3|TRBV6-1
ASSYQGGEHGNTIY
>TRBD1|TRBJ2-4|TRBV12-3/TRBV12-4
ASSRTGGFGIQY
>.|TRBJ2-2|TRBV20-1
SATSGTKTGELF
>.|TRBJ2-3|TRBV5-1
ASTSSFRDTQY
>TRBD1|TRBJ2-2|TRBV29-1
SGGTGMTGELF
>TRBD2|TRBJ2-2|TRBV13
ASQTRGAGGRTGELF
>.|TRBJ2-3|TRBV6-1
VSSQSWGGARTDTQY
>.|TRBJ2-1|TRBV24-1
ATSVGDNEQF
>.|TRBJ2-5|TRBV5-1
ASSLLGNPGETQY
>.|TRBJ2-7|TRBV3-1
ASSQPEPYEQY
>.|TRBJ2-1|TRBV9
ASSAQGRNEQF
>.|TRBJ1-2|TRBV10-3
AISESEGRGGGYT
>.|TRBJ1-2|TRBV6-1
ASSERTDDGYT
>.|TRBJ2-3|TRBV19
ASSILEFTDTQY
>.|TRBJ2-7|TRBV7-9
ASSEKGEQY
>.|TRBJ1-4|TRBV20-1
SARDIRPKATNEKLF
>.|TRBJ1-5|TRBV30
AWSGPGENQPRH
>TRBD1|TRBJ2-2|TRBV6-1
ASSPDRVVPGELF
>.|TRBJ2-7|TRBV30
AWSASQGEQY
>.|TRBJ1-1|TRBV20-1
SATGGGALNTEAF
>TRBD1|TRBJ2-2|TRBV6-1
ASNWEDRGSGELF
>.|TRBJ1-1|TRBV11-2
AISPNLRDSNTAAF
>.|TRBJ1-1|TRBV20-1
SASWDAERNTEAF
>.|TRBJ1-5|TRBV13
ASSARGLSDDNQPQH